What follows describes a single T cell receptor (beta chain). Its matching antigen is unknown. The sample is drawn from a study of long-term antiretroviral therapy in people with HIV. Overall study findings and caveats: At every time point, clones expanded before ART dominated the repertoire. Specimen acquisition occurred between 2004 and 2017, potentially under older ART regimens.

It was version v3.0 of the immunoSEQ assay that was run at survey level. TCRdb's copy holds only in-frame clones and misses some; the assay was immunoSEQ multiplex PCR. Altogether about 38,000 clones are present, 80% to 85% being singletons, with the ten largest covering about 5%. Every participant gave one or more pre-ART and two or more post-ART PBMC samples. Trimming left V 3 bases short and J 6 bases short, with 8 bases between. Germline V gene sequence: CDR1 LNHDA, CDR2 SQIVND (reference sequence). CDR3 length equals 13 residues. This receptor was identified in a man younger than 35 with HIV. The chain combines TRBV19 with TRBJ2-2; unclear D gene. The source was unsorted PBMCs, collected 1.5 years after starting antiretroviral therapy. The CDR3 is CASSIPRAGELFF. CDR3 nucleotides: TGTGCCAGTAGTATTCCTAGGGCCGGGGAGCTGTTTTTT.